Listed below are T cell receptor beta chains from one sample, sequenced in a study of control samples from healthy donors and cancer patients. Using immunoSEQ multiplex PCR, the repertoire was profiled, and TCRdb retains in-frame clones only, with some absent. The sample has over 45,000 clones, over 85% seen once. Sequences were obtained from PBMCs. The origin of the receptors is a man aged 40-49 years with colorectal cancer. The CDR3 runs from the conserved cysteine through the conserved F or W. The D gene is left open where the match is weak.

>TRBD1|TRBV12-5|TRBJ1-1
TGCGCTAGTGGTCCCGGGACAGGGGTTCTAAACACTGAAGCTTTCTTT
CASGPGTGVLNTEAFF
>-|TRBV10-3|TRBJ2-7
TGTGCCATCAGCCCGGGACCCAGGAGCTCCTACGAGCAGTACTTC
CAISPGPRSSYEQYF
>-|TRBV6-2/TRBV6-3|TRBJ1-6
TGTGCCAGCAGTCTTACGGGCGTCGCGAATTCACCCCTCCACTTT
CASSLTGVANSPLHF
>-|TRBV27|TRBJ2-1
TGTGCCAGCAGCTCCTACCTTGACAATGAGCAGTTCTTC
CASSSYLDNEQFF
>TRBD2|TRBV5-4|TRBJ2-2
TGTGCCAGCAGCGTCGTTTTAACCGGGACTAGCCCCGGGGAGCTGTTTTTT
CASSVVLTGTSPGELFF
>TRBD1|TRBV24-1|TRBJ2-1
TGTGCCACACAGGGGGCCGGCTACAATGAGCAGTTCTTC
CATQGAGYNEQFF
>-|TRBV28|TRBJ1-2
TGTGCCAGCATCACTGGGGCCACCGTATCCTATGGCTACACCTTC
CASITGATVSYGYTF
>-|TRBV11-3|TRBJ2-1
TGTGCCAGCAGCCCCTTCCGGGACATTGACAATGAGCAGTTCTTC
CASSPFRDIDNEQFF
>-|TRBV9|TRBJ1-1
TGTGCCAGCTCCCGGGGGAACACTGAAGCTTTCTTT
CASSRGNTEAFF
>TRBD1|TRBV27|TRBJ2-4
TGTGCCAGCAGGCCTATCGGACAGGGGGCCTCCTCCCAGCACTTC
CASRPIGQGASSQHF